The 21 T cell receptor beta chains below were found in one sample sequenced in a study of OX40 agonist ivuxolimab in advanced cancers. Profiled with immunoSEQ multiplex PCR; TCRdb holds only in-frame clones, not every one. The sample carries approximately 17,000 clones, just over 70% recorded once. Here the sequenced sample was CD4+ or CD8+ T cells sorted from blood, taken in a trial of the OX40 agonist ivuxolimab. These receptors all stem from an adult with an advanced solid tumor such as melanoma, head and neck, liver or kidney cancer.

This clone is medium-sized (0.01 to 0.1%) by share. The V call is TRBV29-1, the J call TRBJ2-1; perhaps TRBD1 as D (6 bases). This CDR3 is built from 15 residues. Per the germline V gene, CDR1 is SQVTM and CDR2 is ANQGSEA. V was pared by 5 bases and J by 5 bases, with 19 bases between. CDR3 nucleotide sequence: TGCAGCGTTCAGGACTTGGGGGCCGTGGACAATGAGCAGTTCTTC. It encodes CSVQDLGAVDNEQFF.

The chain uses TRBV6-6 and TRBJ2-7; a possible D gene is TRBD2 (5 bases). Germline CDR1 and CDR2: MNHNY and SVGAGI (reference sequence). This CDR3 has 14 residues. Between the trimmed V and J ends, which lost 2 bases and 0 bases, there was a span of 8 bases. The CDR3 region is CASSYKRGSYEQYF. CDR3 coding DNA: TGTGCCAGCAGTTACAAACGGGGCTCCTACGAGCAGTACTTC.

V gene TRBV28 combines with J gene TRBJ2-7, with D perhaps matching TRBD1 or TRBD2 (5 bases each). Germline values: CDR1 MDHEN, CDR2 SYDVKM. This CDR3 spans 15 amino acids. The germline V and J ends were trimmed by 7 bases and 5 bases, with 21 bases remaining between them. The CDR3 region has the DNA TGTGCCAGCACCCTTCCGGGGACCCTGGCCAACGAGCAGTACTTC. Its protein product is CASTLPGTLANEQYF.

The rearrangement uses TRBV5-8 and TRBJ1-1; possible D gene TRBD1, 6 bases. The CDR3 totals 14 residues. The V gene lost 2 bases and the J gene lost 6 bases, with 14 bases spanning the gap. Germline V gene lookup returns CDR1 SGHTS and CDR2 YDEGEE. The CDR3 here is CASSLVGGGAEAFF. CDR3 nucleotide sequence: TGTGCCAGCAGCTTAGTGGGGGGGGGCGCTGAAGCTTTCTTT. Combining the CDR3 with reference TRBV5-8 and TRBJ1-1 gives the whole variable domain EAGVTQSPTHLIKTRGQQATLRCSPISGHTSVYWYQQALGLGLQFLLWYDEGEERNRGNFPPRFSGRQFPNYSSELNVNALELEDSALYLCASSLVGGGAEAFFGQGTRLTVV.

V and J are TRBV29-1 and TRBJ1-1; no clear D. The V end lost 1 base, the J end lost 4 bases, and 10 bases lay between the germline ends. The CDR3 contains 13 residues. CDR1 is SQVTM and CDR2 is ANQGSEA in the germline V gene. CDR3 in DNA: TGCAGCGTTGAAGGCAGGAAACTCACTGAAGCTTTCTTT. Its protein product is CSVEGRKLTEAFF.

The genes are TRBV30 and TRBJ2-3, with D possibly TRBD1 on 5 matching bases. This CDR3 is 10 amino acids long. Germline-derived CDR1 and CDR2 are GTSNPN and SVGIG (reference sequence). V shed 5 bases and J shed 6 bases, with 6 bases lying between them. The CDR3 DNA reads TGTGCCTGGCACAGGGATACGCAGTATTTT. Translated, it gives CAWHRDTQYF.

This clone was detected a few times. The chain uses TRBV7-9 and TRBJ2-7; 8 bases are shared with TRBD1. The CDR3 is made up of 16 amino acids. Germline V gene sequence: CDR1 SEHNR, CDR2 FQNEAQ (reference sequence). Trimming cost V 5 bases and J 0 bases; bases outside gene matches: 9. CDR3 region: CASSTDRGPISYEQYF. CDR3 nucleotides: TGTGCCAGCAGCACAGACAGGGGTCCTATCTCCTACGAGCAGTACTTC.

V usage is TRBV5-1 and J usage is TRBJ1-6; TRBD1 aligns across 7 bases. V trimming: 0 bases; J trimming: 7 bases; junction bases outside the gene matches: 7. The CDR3 runs 16 residues. Germline CDR1 SGHRS, CDR2 YFSETQ. CDR3 nucleotide sequence: TGCGCCAGCAGCTTGGGGGGACAGCCTCGGAATTCACCCCTCCACTTT. Its protein is CASSLGGQPRNSPLHF.

The chain couples TRBV7-2 to TRBJ2-1; 13 nucleotides line up with TRBD2. The CDR3 totals 15 residues. Germline V gives CDR1 SGHTA, CDR2 FQGNSA. The V segment lost 6 bases and the J segment 6 bases; nucleotides outside the gene matches: 5. The CDR3 DNA reads TGTGCCAGCAGACTGGGACTAGCGGGATTCAATGAGCAGTTCTTC. Protein sequence: CASRLGLAGFNEQFF.

The chain links TRBV19 to TRBJ2-1; D unresolved. The CDR3 runs to 15 residues. In germline, CDR1 is LNHDA, CDR2 SQIVND (reference sequence). V was trimmed by 7 bases and J by 6 bases, leaving 19 bases between them. CDR3 sequence (DNA): TGTGCCAGTATCCTGGTCCCTGGAGACTTCAATGAGCAGTTCTTC. It yields the protein CASILVPGDFNEQFF.

This clone was found a few times. The chain recombines TRBV7-9 with TRBJ2-6; D unresolved. V lost 5 bases and J 4 bases, leaving 15 bases between the germline ends. The CDR3 is 16 residues long. CDR1 is SEHNR and CDR2 is FQNEAQ in the germline V gene (reference sequence). The CDR3 coding sequence is TGTGCCAGCAGCCTACGATCGAGCTCCGGGGCCAACGTCCTGACTTTC. This encodes CASSLRSSSGANVLTF.

The chain recombines TRBV5-4 with TRBJ2-7, with 11 bases lining up with TRBD1. Germline values: CDR1 SGHNT, CDR2 YYREEE (reference sequence). The CDR3 totals 14 residues. Trimming took 4 bases from V and 6 from J; bases not matched to a gene: 6. The chain's CDR3 is CASSLTGTGGEQYF. CDR3 DNA: TGTGCCAGCAGCCTGACCGGGACAGGGGGCGAGCAGTACTTC.

This clone is judged medium-sized. The V gene is TRBV6-1, the J gene TRBJ2-1; maybe TRBD2 (5 bases). Germline V CDR1 and CDR2: MNHNS, SASEGT. The CDR3 consists of 15 residues. Deletions cut 3 bases from V and 0 bases from J, with 9 bases between. CDR3 DNA: TGTGCCAGCAGTGACTCGGGGAGCTCCTACAATGAGCAGTTCTTC. Its translation is CASSDSGSSYNEQFF.

The V gene is TRBV29-1, the J gene TRBJ1-1; D is perhaps TRBD1 (5 bases). Per germline, CDR1 SQVTM and CDR2 ANQGSEA. This CDR3 has 14 residues. The V and J ends lost 1 base and 1 base respectively, with 10 bases between them. CDR3 protein: CSVEGGKRNTEAFF. CDR3 in DNA: TGCAGCGTTGAAGGGGGCAAGAGGAACACTGAAGCTTTCTTT.

This chain connects TRBV7-2 to TRBJ2-1; 7 bases line up with TRBD2. V was pared by 1 base and J by 7 bases, with 10 bases of the junction left unmatched. The germline V gene encodes CDR1 SGHTA and CDR2 FQGNSA. The CDR3 consists of 16 residues. The CDR3 region is CASSLGSGTNMNEQFF. The CDR3 DNA reads TGTGCCAGCAGCTTAGGGAGCGGGACGAACATGAATGAGCAGTTCTTC.

The chain uses TRBV6-6 and TRBJ2-2; possible D gene TRBD2, 6 bases. Trimming removed 7 bases at V and 6 bases at J, with 15 bases between. Germline CDR1 is MNHNY and CDR2 is SVGAGI (reference sequence). The CDR3 is made up of 14 amino acids. This CDR3 reads CASNHVGGAGELFF. The CDR3 DNA follows: TGTGCCAGCAACCACGTAGGAGGGGCCGGGGAGCTGTTTTTT.

The chain links TRBV11-2 to TRBJ1-2, with unresolved D. The germline gives CDR1 SGHAT, CDR2 FQNNGV. Trimming took off 1 base at V and 8 bases at J, with 11 bases between the two ends. CDR3 length: 13 amino acids. The CDR3 DNA is TGTGCCAGCAGCTTAGGCGGGGAGAGGGGCTACACCTTC. It specifies CASSLGGERGYTF. Full variable domain (rest looked up from reference TRBV11-2 and TRBJ1-2): EAGVAQSPRYKIIEKRQSVAFWCNPISGHATLYWYQQILGQGPKLLIQFQNNGVVDDSQLPKDRFSAERLKGVDSTLKIQPAKLEDSAVYLCASSLGGERGYTFGSGTRLTVV.

This clone was picked up one time. The chain couples TRBV2 to TRBJ1-2; D ambiguous. The V gene's germline CDR1 is SNHLY and CDR2 FYNNEI. This CDR3 region has 14 residues. V lost 1 base to trimming and J lost 2 bases, with 8 bases between them. Here the CDR3 DNA reads TGTGCCAGCAGTGAAGGGGCGCTCAACTATGGCTACACCTTC. Translation gives CASSEGALNYGYTF.

The CDR3 loop is CASSPQDSSSDTQYF. The CDR3 DNA is TGTGCCAGCAGCCCCCAGGACAGTTCTTCTGATACGCAGTATTTT. This chain connects TRBV9 to TRBJ2-3; tentative D call: TRBD1 (6 bases). Germline CDR1 reads SGDLS; CDR2 reads YYNGEE. Trimming removed 4 bases at V and 6 bases at J, with 18 bases between. CDR3 length equals 15 residues.

With respect to this clone: A read error may account for a junction end that differs from germline. This chain connects TRBV5-3 to TRBJ2-7, with TRBD1 as a possible D gene (5 bases). TRBV5-3 is designated an ORF whose function remains uncertain. This CDR3 is 15 amino acids long. CDR3 amino acids: CASSLEGRATDEQYF. The CDR3 DNA is TGTGCCAGCAGCTTGGAAGGCAGGGCAACCGACGAGCAGTACTTC.

The chain joins TRBV19 to TRBJ2-7; D gene uncertain. CDR1 and CDR2 (germline): LNHDA, SQIVND (reference sequence). The CDR3 totals 13 residues. Trimming shortened V by 8 bases and J by 0 bases, and 11 bases separated the two germline ends. CDR3 protein: CASSEPSSYEQYF. The CDR3 DNA follows: TGTGCCAGTTCGGAACCGAGCTCCTACGAGCAGTACTTC.